At least ten counts were recorded for the clone carrying this T cell receptor (beta chain). Its antigen is unknown. The V end lost 5 bases, the J end lost 5 bases, and 12 bases lay between the germline ends. Germline CDR1 is MNHEY and CDR2 is SMNVEV (reference sequence). CDR3 length equals 13 residues. The TCR beta CDR3 regions underwent amplification using RNA transcripts as the source. Using the HTBI primer set, a first-round RT-PCR was run on the TCR CDR3. Each CDR3 protein gets one entry after TCRdb re-called the multiplex PCR reads with MiXCR. Seen here are 350,000 to 450,000 distinct CDR3 sequences, approximately 15% observed once, and the top ten hold about 11%. The sample is drawn from a study of T cells in Graves' hyperthyroidism and ophthalmopathy. Findings and limits, study-wide: In the analysis, a 13 V-J model separated ophthalmopathy from stable hyperthyroidism. The model's output predicted ophthalmopathy at a median of approximately 6.5 months prior to onset.

The TCR originated in an older woman with Graves' hyperthyroidism. Input material: blood. The chain is built from TRBV27 and TRBJ1-2; D is ambiguous. This CDR3 is CASSDASGYGYTF. In DNA, the CDR3 is TGTGCCAGCAGTGACGCCTCGGGATATGGCTACACCTTC.